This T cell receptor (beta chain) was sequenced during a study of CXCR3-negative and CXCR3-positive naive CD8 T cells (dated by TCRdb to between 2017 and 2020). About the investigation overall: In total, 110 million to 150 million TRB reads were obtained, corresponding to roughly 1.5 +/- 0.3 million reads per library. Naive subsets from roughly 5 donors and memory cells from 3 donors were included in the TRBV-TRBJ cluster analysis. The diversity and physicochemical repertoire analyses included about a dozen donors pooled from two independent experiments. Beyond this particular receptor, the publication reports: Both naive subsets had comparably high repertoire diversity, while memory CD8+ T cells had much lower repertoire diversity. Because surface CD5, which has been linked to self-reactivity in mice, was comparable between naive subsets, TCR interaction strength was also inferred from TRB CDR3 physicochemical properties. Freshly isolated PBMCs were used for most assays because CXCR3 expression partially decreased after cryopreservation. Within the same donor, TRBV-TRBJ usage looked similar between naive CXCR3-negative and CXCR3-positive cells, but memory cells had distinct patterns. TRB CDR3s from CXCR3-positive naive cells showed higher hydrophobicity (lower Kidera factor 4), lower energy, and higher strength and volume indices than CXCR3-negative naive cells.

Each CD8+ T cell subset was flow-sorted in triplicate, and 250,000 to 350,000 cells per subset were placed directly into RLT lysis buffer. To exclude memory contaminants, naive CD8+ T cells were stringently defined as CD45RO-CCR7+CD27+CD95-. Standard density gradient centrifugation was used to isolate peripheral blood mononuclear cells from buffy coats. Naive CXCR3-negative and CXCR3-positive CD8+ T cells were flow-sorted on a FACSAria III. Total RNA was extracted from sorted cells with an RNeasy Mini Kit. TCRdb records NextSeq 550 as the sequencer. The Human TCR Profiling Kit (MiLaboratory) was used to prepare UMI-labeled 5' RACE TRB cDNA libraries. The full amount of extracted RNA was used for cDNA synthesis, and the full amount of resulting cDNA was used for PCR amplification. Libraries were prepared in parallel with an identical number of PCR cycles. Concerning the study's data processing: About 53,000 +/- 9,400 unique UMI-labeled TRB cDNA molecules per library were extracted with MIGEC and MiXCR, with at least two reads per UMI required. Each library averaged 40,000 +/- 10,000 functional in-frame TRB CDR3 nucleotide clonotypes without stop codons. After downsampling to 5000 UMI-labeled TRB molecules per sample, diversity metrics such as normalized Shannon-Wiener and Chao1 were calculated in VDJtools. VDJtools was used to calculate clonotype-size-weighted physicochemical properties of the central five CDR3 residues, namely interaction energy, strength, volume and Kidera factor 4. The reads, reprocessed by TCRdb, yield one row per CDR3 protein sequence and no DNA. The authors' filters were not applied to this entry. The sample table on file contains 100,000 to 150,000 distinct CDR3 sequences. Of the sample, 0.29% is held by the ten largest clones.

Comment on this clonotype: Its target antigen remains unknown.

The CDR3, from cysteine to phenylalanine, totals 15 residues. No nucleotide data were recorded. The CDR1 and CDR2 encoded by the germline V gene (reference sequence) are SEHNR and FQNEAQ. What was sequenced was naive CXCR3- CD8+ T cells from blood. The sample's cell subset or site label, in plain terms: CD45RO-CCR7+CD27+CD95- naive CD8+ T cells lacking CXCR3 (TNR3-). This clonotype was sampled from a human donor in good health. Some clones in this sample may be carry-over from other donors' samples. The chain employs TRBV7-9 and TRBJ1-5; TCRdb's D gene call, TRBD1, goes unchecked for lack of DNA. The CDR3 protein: CASSQRGRDNQPQHF.